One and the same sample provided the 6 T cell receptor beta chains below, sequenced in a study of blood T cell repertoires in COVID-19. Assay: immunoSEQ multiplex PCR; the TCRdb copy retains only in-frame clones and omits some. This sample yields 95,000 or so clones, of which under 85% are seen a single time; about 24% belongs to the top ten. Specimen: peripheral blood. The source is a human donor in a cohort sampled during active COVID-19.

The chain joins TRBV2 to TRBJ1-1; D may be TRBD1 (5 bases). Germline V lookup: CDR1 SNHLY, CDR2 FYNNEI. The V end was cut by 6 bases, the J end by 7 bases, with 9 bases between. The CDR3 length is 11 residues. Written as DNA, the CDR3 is TGTGCCAGCAGGATGACAGTTGAAGCTTTCTTT. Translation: CASRMTVEAFF. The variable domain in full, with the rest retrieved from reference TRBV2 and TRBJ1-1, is EPEVTQTPSHQVTQMGQEVILRCVPISNHLYFYWYRQILGQKVEFLVSFYNNEISEKSEIFDDQFSVERPDGSNFTLKIRSTKLEDSAMYFCASRMTVEAFFGQGTRLTVV.

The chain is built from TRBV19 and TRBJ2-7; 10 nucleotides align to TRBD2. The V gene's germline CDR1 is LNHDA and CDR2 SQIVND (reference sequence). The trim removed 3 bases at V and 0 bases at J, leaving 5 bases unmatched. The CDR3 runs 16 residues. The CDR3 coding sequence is TGTGCCAGTAGTATGGGGACTAGCGTTTCCTCCTACGAGCAGTACTTC. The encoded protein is CASSMGTSVSSYEQYF.

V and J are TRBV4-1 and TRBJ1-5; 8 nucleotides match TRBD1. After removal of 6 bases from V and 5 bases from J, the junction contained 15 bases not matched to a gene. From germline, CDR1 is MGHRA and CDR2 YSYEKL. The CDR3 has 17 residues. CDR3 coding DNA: TGCGCCAGCAGACGTTGGCAGGGGGCGAGATCGGATCAGCCCCAGCATTTT. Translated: CASRRWQGARSDQPQHF.

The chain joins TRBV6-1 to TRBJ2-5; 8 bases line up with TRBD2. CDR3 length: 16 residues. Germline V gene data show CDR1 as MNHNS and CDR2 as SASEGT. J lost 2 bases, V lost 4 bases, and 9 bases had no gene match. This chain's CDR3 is CASSGGLSGGQETQYF. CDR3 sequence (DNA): TGTGCCAGCAGTGGGGGGCTGTCGGGAGGGCAAGAGACCCAGTACTTC.

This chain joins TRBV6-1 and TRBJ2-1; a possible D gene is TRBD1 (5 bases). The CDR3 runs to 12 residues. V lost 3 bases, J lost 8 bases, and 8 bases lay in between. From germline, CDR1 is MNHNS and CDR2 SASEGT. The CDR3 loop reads CASSELGDEQFF. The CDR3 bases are TGTGCCAGCAGTGAGCTAGGGGATGAGCAGTTCTTC.

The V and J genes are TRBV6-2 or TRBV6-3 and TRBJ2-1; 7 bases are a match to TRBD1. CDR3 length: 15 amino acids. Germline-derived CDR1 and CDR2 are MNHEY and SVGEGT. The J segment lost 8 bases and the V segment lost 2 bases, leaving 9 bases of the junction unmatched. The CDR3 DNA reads TGTGCCAGCAGTTACCCGCCTACAGGGGTGGATGAGCAGTTCTTC. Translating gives CASSYPPTGVDEQFF.